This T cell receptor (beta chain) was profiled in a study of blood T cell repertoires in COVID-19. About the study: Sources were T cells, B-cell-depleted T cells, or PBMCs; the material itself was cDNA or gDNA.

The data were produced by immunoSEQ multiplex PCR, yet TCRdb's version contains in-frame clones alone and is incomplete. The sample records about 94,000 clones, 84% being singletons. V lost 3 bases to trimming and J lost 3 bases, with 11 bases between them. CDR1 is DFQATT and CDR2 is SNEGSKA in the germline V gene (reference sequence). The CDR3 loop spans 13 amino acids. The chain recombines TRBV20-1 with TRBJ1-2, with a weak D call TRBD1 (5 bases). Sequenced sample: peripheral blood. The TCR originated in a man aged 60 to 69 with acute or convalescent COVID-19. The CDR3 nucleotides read TGCAGTGCTAGTTATAGGGGTGACTATGGCTACACCTTC. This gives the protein CSASYRGDYGYTF.